This record concerns one T cell receptor (beta chain) sequence. Antigen specificity is unknown. The data stem from a study of cytomegalovirus exposure and HLA in healthy donors. Study-level results: Most TCRs appeared rarely, but some public TCRs recurred in many donors. Per a later analysis, HLA-associated TCR beta chains showed more clonal expansion than other, equally common TCR beta chains. Immune exposure information available was restricted to CMV serostatus.

It was with 60 Vbeta and 13 Jbeta primers that the PCR ran. Some clones are missing from TCRdb's copy, which holds only in-frame ones; the method was immunoSEQ multiplex PCR. In the table there are 100,000 or so clones, around 75% of which are singletons. Germline V lookup: CDR1 PRHDT, CDR2 FYEKMQ (reference sequence). CDR3 length equals 14 residues. V lost 2 bases and J 5 bases, leaving 11 bases between the germline ends. The TCR originated in a middle-aged man in good health and CMV-seronegative. This chain uses TRBV13 with TRBJ2-3; no reliable D call. Sequencing input: PBMCs. CDR3 protein: CASSLKNPGDTQYF. In DNA, the CDR3 is TGTGCCAGCAGCTTAAAGAACCCCGGAGATACGCAGTATTTT.